These 7 T cell receptor beta chains originate from one sample sequenced in a study of CD8+CD57+ T cells in acquired aplastic anemia. Genomic DNA templated the TCR beta VDJ and CDR3 profiling. A single record per CDR3 protein comes from TCRdb applying MiXCR to the reads. The table includes fewer than 200,000 distinct CDR3 sequences, roughly 40% detected once. The material sequenced was sorted CD4+, CD8+, or CD8+CD57+ T cells (not recorded which) from PBMCs. The receptors derive from a human donor in good health.

Points on this clonotype: Germline is not matched at one junction end, which may reflect a read error. This chain joins TRBV7-9 and TRBJ2-2; unclear D gene. There are 13 residues in the CDR3. Per germline, CDR1 SEHNR and CDR2 FQNEAQ (reference sequence). For the CDR3, the DNA is TGTGCCAGCAGCTTAGGGACCACCCGGGAGCTGTTTTTT. Amino acids: CASSLGTTRELFF.

This clonotype has a count of ten or more. The rearrangement uses TRBV6-5 and TRBJ1-1; D gene ambiguous. The V and J ends lost 6 bases and 3 bases respectively, with 5 bases between them. CDR3 length: 11 residues. The germline V gene encodes CDR1 MNHEY and CDR2 SVGAGI. Written as DNA, the CDR3 is TGTGCCAGCAGGACTGACACTGAAGCTTTCTTT. It is translated as CASRTDTEAFF.

The chain has TRBV29-1 and TRBJ1-5; a weak D match, TRBD1 (5 bases). Germline-derived CDR1 and CDR2 are SQVTM and ANQGSEA. V was clipped by 6 bases and J by 3 bases, with 12 bases between them. The CDR3 extends over 13 amino acids. The CDR3 here is CSVSEGTNQPQHF. CDR3 coding DNA: TGCAGCGTATCGGAGGGGACCAATCAGCCCCAGCATTTT.

The chain joins TRBV20-1 to TRBJ2-7, with TRBD2 matching over 11 bases. The length of the CDR3 is 15 residues. Trimming removed 5 bases from V and 0 bases from J; junction bases left unmatched: 6. Germline loops: CDR1 DFQATT, CDR2 SNEGSKA (reference sequence). The CDR3 is CSALDLAGGSYEQYF. The CDR3 DNA reads TGCAGTGCTTTAGATCTAGCGGGAGGCTCCTACGAGCAGTACTTC.

The chain employs TRBV6-1 and TRBJ2-1, with 7 nucleotides matching TRBD1. Germline loops: CDR1 MNHNS, CDR2 SASEGT. With 6 bases clipped from V and 5 bases from J, the junction kept 13 bases outside the gene matches. CDR3 length equals 16 residues. The CDR3 protein is CASRPSRGPPHNEQFF. CDR3 DNA: TGTGCCAGCAGACCTTCTAGGGGGCCCCCCCACAATGAGCAGTTCTTC.

On this clonotype: Possible read error: a much larger clone is one base away. CDR3: CASSPNSWSIEAFF. CDR3 coding DNA: TGTGCCAGCAGTCCGAATTCCTGGAGCATTGAAGCTTTCTTT. This chain joins TRBV6-2 or TRBV6-3 and TRBJ1-1; D is unclear. Trimming stripped 5 bases from V and 7 bases from J, with 17 bases between. This CDR3 has 14 residues. The V gene's germline CDR1 is MNHEY and CDR2 SVGEGT.

About this clonotype: This is likely a read error, given that the CDR3 carries no conserved phenylalanine or tryptophan at its end. The CDR3 DNA reads TGCAGTGCTAGGGGCCGGGGGGCATTAGAGACCCAGTACCTC. It yields the protein CSARGRGALETQYL. This chain uses TRBV20-1 with TRBJ2-5; D is possibly TRBD2 (7 bases). Trimming pared 3 bases from V and 4 bases from J, leaving 15 bases between. CDR1 and CDR2 (germline): DFQATT, SNEGSKA (reference sequence). The CDR3 runs to 14 residues.